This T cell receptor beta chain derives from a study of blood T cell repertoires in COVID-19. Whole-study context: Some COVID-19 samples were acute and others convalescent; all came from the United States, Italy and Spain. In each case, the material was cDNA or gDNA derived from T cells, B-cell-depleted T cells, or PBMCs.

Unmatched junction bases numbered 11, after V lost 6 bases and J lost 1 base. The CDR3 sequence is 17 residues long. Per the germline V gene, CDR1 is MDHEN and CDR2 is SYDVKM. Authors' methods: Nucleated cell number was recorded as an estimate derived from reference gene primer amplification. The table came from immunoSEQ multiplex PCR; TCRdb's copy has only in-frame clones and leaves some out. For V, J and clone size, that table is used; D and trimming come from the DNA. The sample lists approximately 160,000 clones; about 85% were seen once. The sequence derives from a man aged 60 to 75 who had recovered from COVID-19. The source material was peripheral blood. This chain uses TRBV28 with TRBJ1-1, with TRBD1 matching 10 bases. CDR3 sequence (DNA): TGTGCCAGCAGCCCCGGGACAGGGGCCCTAAGGAACACTGAAGCTTTCTTT. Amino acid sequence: CASSPGTGALRNTEAFF. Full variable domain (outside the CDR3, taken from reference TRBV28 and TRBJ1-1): DVKVTQSSRYLVKRTGEKVFLECVQDMDHENMFWYRQDPGLGLRLIYFSYDVKMKEKGDIPEGYSVSREKKERFSLILESASTNQTSMYLCASSPGTGALRNTEAFFGQGTRLTVV.